Listed here is a single T cell receptor beta chain. Its specificity is unknown. This record belongs to a study of vaccination effects on CD4 cells after COVID-19. In the study overall: Post-vaccine draws lagged the second dose by a median of 72 days. General study findings and limits: There was marked clonal contraction among infection- and vaccine-induced clones late after vaccination.

Cells that had been cultured for 10 days were the source of isolated CD4+ T cells. It was two doses of either the BNT162b2 or mRNA-1273 vaccine that participants received. People in the vaccine group had not been infected with SARS-CoV-2 before, and their nucleocapsid antibodies were negative. Half the medium was replaced with IL-2 medium on days 3 and 7. Profiled with immunoSEQ multiplex PCR; TCRdb holds only in-frame clones, not every one. Of 30,000 or so clones in the sample, 70% to 85% were seen once. Here the sequenced sample was CD4+ T cells from PBMCs cultured without peptide, taken after COVID-19 vaccination. The TCR sequence derives from a human donor who received a COVID-19 vaccine.

The CDR3 here is CAWSVRSQETQYF. The CDR3 coding sequence is TGTGCCTGGAGTGTACGGAGCCAAGAGACCCAGTACTTC. The chain carries TRBV30 and TRBJ2-5; D remains unclear. The CDR3 is made up of 13 amino acids. The V gene's germline CDR1 is GTSNPN and CDR2 SVGIG (reference sequence). V was shortened by 0 bases and J by 1 base, with 6 bases between the two germline ends.